A single sample is the source of the 27 T cell receptor beta chains below, sequenced in a study of T cells in Graves' hyperthyroidism and ophthalmopathy. Amplification yielded TCR beta CDR3 regions, with RNA transcripts as the source. First-round RT-PCR with HTBI primers amplified the TCR CDR3 region. One entry per CDR3 protein, called by TCRdb with MiXCR from the multiplex PCR reads. The sample shows a few hundred thousand distinct CDR3 sequences, about 13% of them seen only once. Sequencing used blood. The receptors shown here come from a young man with Graves' hyperthyroidism that later progressed to Graves' ophthalmopathy.

This clonotype was counted a few times. V gene TRBV6-1 combines with J gene TRBJ2-3; TRBD1 aligns across 9 bases. V was clipped by 6 bases and J by 11 bases; unmatched bases: 6. In germline, CDR1 is MNHNS, CDR2 SASEGT. The CDR3 spans 12 residues. Here the CDR3 DNA reads TGTGCCAGCAGCCCCGGACAGGGGAGGCAGTATTTT. This codes for CASSPGQGRQYF.

At least ten counts were recorded for this clonotype. The junction and the germline gene differ at one end; a read error may be behind it. V gene TRBV12-3 or TRBV12-4 combines with J gene TRBJ2-2; 7 bases are shared with TRBD2. The CDR3 consists of 15 residues. The CDR3 DNA is TGTGCCAGCAGCTTAGGACTAGTGCACACCGGGGAGCTGTTTTTT. Its translation is CASSLGLVHTGELFF.

Only a few counts were recorded for this clonotype. V gene TRBV29-1 combines with J gene TRBJ2-3; D is perhaps TRBD1 (6 bases). From germline, CDR1 is SQVTM and CDR2 ANQGSEA. The CDR3 runs to 14 residues. V was pared by 5 bases and J by 2 bases, with 14 bases between. The CDR3 DNA sequence: TGCAGCGTTTCCAGGGGCGAGAACACAGATACGCAGTATTTT. It encodes CSVSRGENTDTQYF.

The sample holds many counts of this clonotype. This CDR3 reads CASSPLFVGTQHF. The CDR3 DNA reads as TGTGCCAGCAGTCCCCTTTTCGTCGGGACCCAGCATTTT. V usage is TRBV28 and J usage is TRBJ1-5; no reliable D call. In germline, CDR1 is MDHEN, CDR2 SYDVKM. V was pared by 5 bases and J by 11 bases, with 16 bases between. The CDR3 totals 13 residues.

This clonotype was picked up a small number of times. This chain links TRBV6-1 with TRBJ2-7; D is perhaps TRBD1 or TRBD2 (5 bases each). The CDR3 totals 14 residues. Germline CDR1 reads MNHNS; CDR2 reads SASEGT. V gave up 6 bases and J gave up 2 bases, with 14 bases separating them. The chain's CDR3 is CASSSGTLTYEQYF. The DNA of the CDR3 is TGTGCCAGCAGCTCGGGGACCTTGACCTACGAGCAGTACTTC.

This clonotype was observed many times. V gene TRBV6-1 combines with J gene TRBJ1-1; no clear D gene. Trimming left V 6 bases short and J 7 bases short, with 3 bases between. Germline V lookup: CDR1 MNHNS, CDR2 SASEGT. This CDR3 spans 9 amino acids. This chain's CDR3 is CASSDEAFF. In DNA form, the CDR3 reads TGTGCCAGCAGCGATGAAGCTTTCTTT.

This clonotype has a handful of counts. The chain uses TRBV11-2 and TRBJ2-2; tentatively, D is TRBD1 or TRBD2 (6 bases each). There are 15 residues in the CDR3. Germline V CDR1 and CDR2: SGHAT, FQNNGV. Trimming removed 10 bases from V and 0 bases from J, with 15 bases in between. CDR3 DNA: TGTGCCATTGCTCTAGGGGGGACGAACACCGGGGAGCTGTTTTTT. Amino acid sequence: CAIALGGTNTGELFF.

The chain is built from TRBV7-9 and TRBJ1-4, with TRBD1 matching 7 bases. After removal of 3 bases from V and 8 bases from J, the junction contained 12 bases not matched to a gene. Germline CDR1 is SEHNR and CDR2 is FQNEAQ (reference sequence). The CDR3 sequence is 16 residues long. CDR3 residues: CASSLNEGALYEKLFF. CDR3 bases: TGTGCCAGCAGCTTGAATGAGGGGGCGCTATACGAAAAACTGTTTTTT. The complete variable domain, with remaining parts taken from reference TRBV7-9 and TRBJ1-4, reads DTGVSQNPRHKITKRGQNVTFRCDPISEHNRLYWYRQTLGQGPEFLTYFQNEAQLEKSRLLSDRFSAERPKGSFSTLEIQRTEQGDSAMYLCASSLNEGALYEKLFFGSGTQLSVL.

This chain connects TRBV24-1 to TRBJ2-1, with 11 bases lining up with TRBD2. The J call may be mistaken, given a closer DNA end match to TRBJ2-7. The germline CDR1 and CDR2 sequences are KGHDR and SFDVKD. The CDR3 covers 18 residues. CDR3 in amino acids: CATSERVAGGGSYNEQYF. CDR3 DNA: TGTGCCACCAGTGAGAGGGTAGCGGGGGGGGGGTCGTACAATGAGCAGTACTTC.

The CDR3 DNA sequence: TGCAGTGCTAGATGGACAGGGGTCCGCACAGATACGCAGTATTTT. This encodes CSARWTGVRTDTQYF. This chain joins TRBV20-1 and TRBJ2-3; 9 nucleotides align to TRBD1. V shed 2 bases and J 1 base; nucleotides not matched to a gene: 4. From germline, CDR1 is DFQATT and CDR2 SNEGSKA (reference sequence). The length of the CDR3 is 15 residues.

This clonotype was seen at least ten times. The V and J genes are TRBV2 and TRBJ2-7, with 7 nucleotides matching TRBD2. J lost 3 bases, V lost 10 bases, and 6 bases had no gene match. Germline CDR1 reads SNHLY; CDR2 reads FYNNEI. The CDR3 spans 12 residues. As DNA, the CDR3 is TGTGCCACCTGGGCTAGCGGCTACGAGCAGTACTTC. Protein: CATWASGYEQYF.

There are a few counts of this clonotype. This sequence joins TRBV9 and TRBJ2-3, with TRBD1 matching 7 bases. The length of the CDR3 is 13 residues. With 4 bases clipped from V and 7 bases from J, the junction kept 6 bases outside the gene matches. Per the germline V gene, CDR1 is SGDLS and CDR2 is YYNGEE. The CDR3 loop reads CASSKTGEYTQYF. The CDR3 DNA reads TGTGCCAGCAGCAAAACAGGGGAATATACGCAGTATTTT.

This clonotype was counted at least ten times. The rearrangement uses TRBV28 and TRBJ2-7, with D hard to call. The CDR3 consists of 12 residues. Germline CDR1 MDHEN, CDR2 SYDVKM. The germline V and J ends were trimmed by 7 bases and 2 bases, with 9 bases remaining between them. CDR3 sequence: CASTAPPYEQYF. CDR3 DNA: TGTGCCAGCACTGCCCCCCCCTACGAGCAGTACTTC.

This clonotype came up many times. V usage is TRBV4-1 and J usage is TRBJ1-2; D call uncertain. CDR1 and CDR2 from the germline V gene are MGHRA and YSYEKL. V was trimmed by 5 bases and J by 7 bases, leaving 8 bases between them. There are 11 residues in the CDR3. The CDR3 sequence: CASSSSGGYTF. In nucleotides, the CDR3 is TGCGCCAGCAGCTCCAGCGGTGGCTACACCTTC.

The chain links TRBV19 to TRBJ2-7; TRBD2 agrees at 9 bases. The CDR3 is 14 amino acids. Trimming cost V 6 bases and J 1 base; bases outside gene matches: 4. Looked up from germline, CDR1 is LNHDA and CDR2 is SQIVND (reference sequence). DNA for the CDR3: TGTGCCAGTAGAAAGCGGGGGGCTTCCTACGAGCAGTACTTC. This translates into CASRKRGASYEQYF.

This clonotype has more than one count but fewer than ten. The chain employs TRBV5-1 and TRBJ1-2; possible D gene TRBD1, 5 bases. The length of the CDR3 is 17 residues. Germline V CDR1 and CDR2: SGHRS, YFSETQ. Trimming left V 0 bases short and J 4 bases short, with 19 bases between. The chain's CDR3 is CASSLAEGPRGTYGYTF. The CDR3 DNA is TGCGCCAGCAGCTTGGCCGAAGGACCGCGAGGGACCTATGGCTACACCTTC.

This clonotype was seen a handful of times. The chain recombines TRBV10-3 with TRBJ1-3; 11 bases agree with TRBD1. Germline CDR1 is ENHRY and CDR2 is SYGVKD. J gave up 8 bases and V 3 bases, and 9 bases lay outside the gene matches. The CDR3 loop spans 16 amino acids. The CDR3 protein is CAISDPGQGAIDTIYF. The CDR3 nucleotides are TGTGCCATCAGTGATCCCGGACAGGGGGCTATTGACACCATATATTTT.

This clonotype was detected many times. The chain couples TRBV7-2 to TRBJ2-3; D may be TRBD2 (6 bases). Looked up from germline, CDR1 is SGHTA and CDR2 is FQGNSA. The CDR3 extends over 15 amino acids. V lost 6 bases, J lost 5 bases, and 18 bases lay in between. The CDR3 DNA is TGTGCCAGCAGACGAACTAGCTTCGAGATAGATACGCAGTATTTT. It codes for CASRRTSFEIDTQYF.

V and J are TRBV28 and TRBJ2-7, with a tentative D call TRBD1 (5 bases). The CDR3 is made up of 16 amino acids. Germline lookup yields CDR1 MDHEN and CDR2 SYDVKM. V lost 5 bases to trimming and J lost 0 bases, with 17 bases between them. The CDR3 spells CASSPGPEKGSYEQYF. The CDR3 DNA is TGTGCCAGCAGTCCAGGGCCGGAAAAGGGCTCCTACGAGCAGTACTTC.

This clonotype was observed a handful of times. The V and J genes are TRBV25-1 and TRBJ1-5, with 9 positions matching TRBD1. The germline gives CDR1 MGHDK, CDR2 SYGVNS. The trim removed 3 bases at V and 2 bases at J, leaving 2 bases unmatched. This CDR3 has 15 residues. The CDR3 sequence is CASSERQGGNQPQHF. CDR3 coding DNA: TGTGCCAGCAGTGAGCGACAGGGGGGCAATCAGCCCCAGCATTTT.

This clonotype was seen many times. The chain uses TRBV7-3 and TRBJ2-1; 7 positions match TRBD2. The trim removed 5 bases at V and 2 bases at J, leaving 6 bases unmatched. The germline gives CDR1 SGHTA, CDR2 FQGTGA. The CDR3 runs to 15 residues. In DNA, the CDR3 is TGTGCCAGCAGCCCAGGACTAGTCCCCTACAATGAGCAGTTCTTC. It yields the protein CASSPGLVPYNEQFF. The full variable domain, with the rest looked up from reference TRBV7-3 and TRBJ2-1, is GAGVSQTPSNKVTEKGKYVELRCDPISGHTALYWYRQSLGQGPEFLIYFQGTGAADDSGLPNDRFFAVRPEGSVSTLKIQRTERGDSAVYLCASSPGLVPYNEQFFGPGTRLTVL.

The genes are TRBV27 and TRBJ1-3; no clear D gene. The V end lost 5 bases, the J end lost 3 bases, and 8 bases lay between the germline ends. The CDR3 runs to 13 residues. The germline gives CDR1 MNHEY, CDR2 SMNVEV (reference sequence). The CDR3 DNA reads TGTGCCAGCAGTAAAAGAGGTGGAAACACCATATATTTT. As protein: CASSKRGGNTIYF.

This clonotype was detected ten times or more. The chain combines TRBV6-1 with TRBJ2-2; possibly TRBD1 for D (6 bases). Looked up from germline, CDR1 is MNHNS and CDR2 is SASEGT. This CDR3 comprises 14 residues. V was shortened by 7 bases and J by 4 bases, with 13 bases between the two germline ends. This chain's CDR3 is CASKTLDSTGELFF. CDR3 coding DNA: TGTGCCAGCAAGACCCTGGACAGCACCGGGGAGCTGTTTTTT.

The chain employs TRBV12-3 or TRBV12-4 and TRBJ2-7; D might be TRBD1 or TRBD2, each matching 5 bases. This CDR3 contains 12 residues. V lost 11 bases and J 4 bases, leaving 15 bases between the germline ends. CDR3 loop: CAPGQGAYEQYF. The CDR3 DNA is TGTGCCCCGGGGCAGGGAGCATACGAGCAGTACTTC.

This clonotype was seen ten or more times. V usage is TRBV18 and J usage is TRBJ1-1; a possible D gene is TRBD1 (5 bases). This CDR3 has 13 amino acids. Trimming left V 4 bases short and J 7 bases short, with 13 bases between. CDR1 and CDR2 (germline): KGHSH, LQKENI. The CDR3, as DNA: TGTGCCAGCTCACGGGACGACAGCGGTGAAGCTTTCTTT. As protein: CASSRDDSGEAFF.

The genes are TRBV7-9 and TRBJ1-5, with TRBD1 identical over 8 bases. V trimming: 5 bases; J trimming: 9 bases; junction bases outside the gene matches: 9. The CDR3 is made up of 14 amino acids. Germline loops: CDR1 SEHNR, CDR2 FQNEAQ (reference sequence). In nucleotides, the CDR3 is TGTGCCAGCAGCCCGACAGGGGCGTCGCGGCCCCAGCATTTT. Amino acids: CASSPTGASRPQHF.

V is TRBV12-3 or TRBV12-4 and J is TRBJ2-7; 8 bases map to TRBD1. V gave up 1 base and J gave up 2 bases; unmatched junction bases: 4. This CDR3 region has 15 residues. CDR3 sequence (DNA): TGTGCCAGCAGTTTAGGACAGGGGAGCCCCTACGAGCAGTACTTC. Amino acid sequence: CASSLGQGSPYEQYF.